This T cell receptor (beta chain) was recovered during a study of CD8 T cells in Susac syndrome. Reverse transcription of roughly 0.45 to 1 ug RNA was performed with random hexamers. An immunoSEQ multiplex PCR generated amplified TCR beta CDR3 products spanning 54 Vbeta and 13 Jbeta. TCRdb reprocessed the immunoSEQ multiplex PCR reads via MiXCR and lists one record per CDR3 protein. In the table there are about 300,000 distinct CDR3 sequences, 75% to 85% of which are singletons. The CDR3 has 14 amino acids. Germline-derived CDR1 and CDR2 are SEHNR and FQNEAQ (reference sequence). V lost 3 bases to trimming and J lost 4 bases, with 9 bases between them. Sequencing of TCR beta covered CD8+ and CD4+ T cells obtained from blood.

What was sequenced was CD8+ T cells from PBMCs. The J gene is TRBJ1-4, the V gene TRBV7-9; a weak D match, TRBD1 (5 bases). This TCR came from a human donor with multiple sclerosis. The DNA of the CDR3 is TGTGCCAGCAGCTTGAGCAGGGATAATGAAAAACTGTTTTTT. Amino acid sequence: CASSLSRDNEKLFF.